The rows below give T cell receptor beta chains drawn from one sample of a study of shared T cell receptors in the human thymus. Using immunoSEQ multiplex PCR, the repertoire was profiled, and TCRdb retains in-frame clones only, with some absent. The table has about 660,000 clones, around 89% seen once; the top ten hold about 0.01%. These data also featured in a second study, about human thymus T cells.

Material for sequencing was thymocytes. The receptors here all came from a boy less than two years old with a congenital heart defect. Each CDR3 is given with its conserved first and last residue. Fields, in order: J gene, V gene, clone size, D gene, CDR3 protein, CDR3 DNA. D genes are given only for firm matches. A row's size may be missing; if present it is once, few, many or a size class.

J gene: TRBJ2-1; V gene: TRBV4-1; clone size: .; D gene: TRBD1; CDR3 protein: CASSQASRTGDYNEQFF; CDR3 DNA: TGCGCCAGCAGCCAAGCCTCCAGGACAGGAGACTACAATGAGCAGTTCTTC
J gene: TRBJ2-7; V gene: TRBV4-1; clone size: once; D gene: .; CDR3 protein: CASSQAGSHEQYF; CDR3 DNA: TGCGCCAGCAGCCAGGCGGGGTCCCACGAGCAGTACTTC
J gene: TRBJ2-1; V gene: TRBV4-3; clone size: .; D gene: TRBD2; CDR3 protein: CASSQDGAMTSGPYNEQFF; CDR3 DNA: TGCGCCAGCAGCCAAGATGGGGCAATGACTAGCGGACCCTACAATGAGCAGTTCTTC
J gene: TRBJ2-7; V gene: TRBV29-1; clone size: .; D gene: .; CDR3 protein: CSVRPRGNEQYF; CDR3 DNA: TGCAGCGTTCGGCCCAGGGGCAACGAGCAGTACTTC
J gene: TRBJ2-2; V gene: TRBV19; clone size: .; D gene: .; CDR3 protein: CASSIILEGNAGELFF; CDR3 DNA: TGTGCCAGTAGTATAATCCTGGAGGGAAACGCCGGGGAGCTGTTTTTT
J gene: TRBJ2-1; V gene: TRBV28; clone size: .; D gene: TRBD2; CDR3 protein: CASSLPGLAETEQFF; CDR3 DNA: TGTGCCAGCAGTCTCCCGGGACTAGCGGAAACTGAGCAGTTCTTC
J gene: TRBJ2-3; V gene: TRBV5-6; clone size: .; D gene: TRBD2; CDR3 protein: CASRNTSGRGGTDTQYF; CDR3 DNA: TGTGCCAGCAGGAACACTAGCGGGAGGGGGGGCACAGATACGCAGTATTTT
J gene: TRBJ2-3; V gene: TRBV5-4; clone size: few; D gene: TRBD2; CDR3 protein: CASSLTSGRAQADTQYF; CDR3 DNA: TGTGCCAGCAGCTTGACTAGCGGGAGGGCCCAGGCAGATACGCAGTATTTT
J gene: TRBJ2-3; V gene: TRBV7-2; clone size: .; D gene: TRBD2; CDR3 protein: CASSLEPSGSTDTQYF; CDR3 DNA: TGTGCCAGCAGCTTAGAGCCTAGCGGGAGCACAGATACGCAGTATTTT
J gene: TRBJ2-1; V gene: TRBV10-2; clone size: .; D gene: TRBD2; CDR3 protein: CASGGTSFNEQFF; CDR3 DNA: TGCGCCAGCGGGGGGACTAGCTTCAATGAGCAGTTCTTC
J gene: TRBJ2-7; V gene: TRBV14; clone size: .; D gene: TRBD2; CDR3 protein: CASSQAGTSNNEQYF; CDR3 DNA: TGTGCCAGCAGCCAAGCCGGGACTAGCAACAACGAGCAGTACTTC
J gene: TRBJ1-2; V gene: TRBV2; clone size: .; D gene: TRBD1; CDR3 protein: CATKPGTGPGDGYTF; CDR3 DNA: TGTGCCACCAAACCCGGGACAGGGCCGGGAGATGGCTACACCTTC
J gene: TRBJ2-7; V gene: TRBV15; clone size: once; D gene: TRBD2; CDR3 protein: CATSRLAGGPSYEQYF; CDR3 DNA: TGTGCCACCAGCAGATTAGCGGGAGGGCCGTCCTACGAGCAGTACTTC
J gene: TRBJ2-6; V gene: TRBV6-1; clone size: few; D gene: TRBD1; CDR3 protein: CASSETTGGGSGANVLTF; CDR3 DNA: TGTGCCAGCAGTGAGACAACAGGGGGCGGCTCTGGGGCCAACGTCCTGACTTTC
J gene: TRBJ2-3; V gene: TRBV2; clone size: .; D gene: .; CDR3 protein: CASSAPRRDLPSRTDTQYF; CDR3 DNA: TGTGCCAGCAGTGCCCCTCGGCGGGACTTGCCCTCGAGGACAGATACGCAGTATTTT
J gene: TRBJ1-1; V gene: TRBV9; clone size: .; D gene: .; CDR3 protein: CASSVMGNGPGAEAFF; CDR3 DNA: TGTGCCAGCAGCGTAATGGGAAACGGCCCGGGGGCTGAAGCTTTCTTT
J gene: TRBJ2-1; V gene: TRBV5-6; clone size: .; D gene: .; CDR3 protein: CASSWGVRRRGYNEQFF; CDR3 DNA: TGTGCCAGCAGCTGGGGCGTCCGGCGCCGGGGGTACAATGAGCAGTTCTTC
J gene: TRBJ2-2; V gene: TRBV2; clone size: .; D gene: .; CDR3 protein: CASLMGAIDTGELFF; CDR3 DNA: TGTGCCAGCCTTATGGGGGCTATCGACACCGGGGAGCTGTTTTTT
J gene: TRBJ2-7; V gene: TRBV9; clone size: .; D gene: TRBD1; CDR3 protein: CASSARDRSYEQYF; CDR3 DNA: TGTGCCAGCAGCGCTCGGGACAGGTCCTACGAGCAGTACTTC
J gene: TRBJ2-7; V gene: TRBV7-9; clone size: .; D gene: TRBD2; CDR3 protein: CASSLAVGGLVGEQYF; CDR3 DNA: TGTGCCAGCAGCTTAGCCGTGGGAGGGCTTGTTGGGGAGCAGTACTTC
J gene: TRBJ2-2; V gene: TRBV27; clone size: .; D gene: TRBD2; CDR3 protein: CASSQIRLAGGPYTGELFF; CDR3 DNA: TGTGCCAGCAGCCAAATTAGACTAGCGGGAGGGCCGTACACCGGGGAGCTGTTTTTT
J gene: TRBJ1-3; V gene: TRBV25-1; clone size: .; D gene: TRBD1; CDR3 protein: CASSAHPGGMSGNTIYF; CDR3 DNA: TGTGCCAGCAGTGCGCACCCAGGGGGCATGTCTGGAAACACCATATATTTT
J gene: TRBJ1-1; V gene: TRBV28; clone size: .; D gene: TRBD1; CDR3 protein: CASSSGPRTGWGAYTEAFF; CDR3 DNA: TGTGCCAGCAGCTCCGGCCCGAGGACAGGGTGGGGTGCTTACACTGAAGCTTTCTTT
J gene: TRBJ2-3; V gene: TRBV6-4; clone size: .; D gene: .; CDR3 protein: CASGPHADTDTQYF; CDR3 DNA: TGTGCCAGCGGTCCCCACGCGGACACAGATACGCAGTATTTT
J gene: TRBJ1-2; V gene: TRBV19; clone size: .; D gene: TRBD1; CDR3 protein: CASSKQGRYGYTF; CDR3 DNA: TGTGCCAGTAGCAAACAGGGGAGGTATGGCTACACCTTC
J gene: TRBJ1-3; V gene: TRBV14; clone size: .; D gene: .; CDR3 protein: CASSEKGGSFGNTIYF; CDR3 DNA: TGTGCCAGCAGCGAAAAAGGGGGTAGTTTCGGAAACACCATATATTTT
J gene: TRBJ1-2; V gene: TRBV6-5; clone size: .; D gene: .; CDR3 protein: CASSYSMGGTDGYTF; CDR3 DNA: TGTGCCAGCAGTTACTCGATGGGGGGGACGGATGGCTACACCTTC
J gene: TRBJ1-4; V gene: TRBV5-1; clone size: once; D gene: TRBD1; CDR3 protein: CASSLNVTGSHATNEKLFF; CDR3 DNA: TGCGCCAGCAGCTTGAATGTGACAGGGTCCCATGCAACTAATGAAAAACTGTTTTTT
J gene: TRBJ2-5; V gene: TRBV28; clone size: .; D gene: TRBD1; CDR3 protein: CASSIRGPPVTQYF; CDR3 DNA: TGTGCCAGCAGTATAAGGGGGCCCCCGGTGACCCAGTACTTC
J gene: TRBJ2-7; V gene: TRBV21-1; clone size: .; D gene: .; CDR3 protein: CASLNHRTASYEQYF; CDR3 DNA: TGTGCCAGCTTAAACCATCGGACAGCCTCCTACGAGCAGTACTTC
J gene: TRBJ1-3; V gene: TRBV5-1; clone size: once; D gene: .; CDR3 protein: CASSLRLSPGNTIYF; CDR3 DNA: TGCGCCAGCAGCTTACGACTAAGTCCTGGAAACACCATATATTTT
J gene: TRBJ2-7; V gene: TRBV7-2; clone size: .; D gene: TRBD2; CDR3 protein: CASSPSGAHSYEQYF; CDR3 DNA: TGTGCCAGCAGCCCTAGCGGGGCCCACTCCTACGAGCAGTACTTC
J gene: TRBJ2-2; V gene: TRBV4-2; clone size: few; D gene: TRBD1; CDR3 protein: CASSPTGVRLPGELFF; CDR3 DNA: TGTGCCAGCAGCCCCACAGGGGTGCGCTTACCCGGGGAGCTGTTTTTT
J gene: TRBJ2-3; V gene: TRBV4-3; clone size: .; D gene: .; CDR3 protein: CASSLDKSGNSSTDTQYF; CDR3 DNA: TGCGCCAGCAGCCTAGATAAGTCGGGAAACTCTAGCACAGATACGCAGTATTTT
J gene: TRBJ2-1; V gene: TRBV4-1; clone size: .; D gene: TRBD2; CDR3 protein: CASSQEATTSGSVSEQFF; CDR3 DNA: TGCGCCAGCAGCCAAGAGGCGACTACTAGCGGGAGTGTCAGTGAGCAGTTCTTC
J gene: TRBJ2-7; V gene: TRBV11-3; clone size: .; D gene: TRBD2; CDR3 protein: CASSWGPAGGSHEQYF; CDR3 DNA: TGTGCCAGCAGCTGGGGCCCGGCGGGAGGGTCCCACGAGCAGTACTTC
J gene: TRBJ1-1; V gene: TRBV21-1; clone size: .; D gene: .; CDR3 protein: CASPTGPFF; CDR3 DNA: TGTGCCAGCCCGACAGGGCCTTTCTTT
J gene: TRBJ2-5; V gene: TRBV7-9; clone size: .; D gene: .; CDR3 protein: CASSLNPGEVGETQYF; CDR3 DNA: TGTGCCAGCAGCTTAAATCCGGGAGAGGTAGGAGAGACCCAGTACTTC
J gene: TRBJ2-3; V gene: TRBV11-2; clone size: .; D gene: .; CDR3 protein: CASSLAGRNTQYF; CDR3 DNA: TGTGCCAGCAGCTTGGCGGGAAGGAATACGCAGTATTTT
J gene: TRBJ2-2; V gene: TRBV4-3; clone size: .; D gene: TRBD2; CDR3 protein: CASSQDPAKREGSNTGELFF; CDR3 DNA: TGCGCCAGCAGCCAAGACCCCGCGAAGCGGGAGGGCTCGAACACCGGGGAGCTGTTTTTT
J gene: TRBJ2-3; V gene: TRBV14; clone size: .; D gene: TRBD1; CDR3 protein: CASSRWDSRTDTQYF; CDR3 DNA: TGTGCCAGCAGCCGCTGGGACAGCCGCACAGATACGCAGTATTTT
J gene: TRBJ1-4; V gene: TRBV10-3; clone size: .; D gene: TRBD1; CDR3 protein: CATKDRGEKLFF; CDR3 DNA: TGTGCCACCAAGGACAGGGGGGAAAAACTGTTTTTT
J gene: TRBJ2-7; V gene: TRBV5-1; clone size: .; D gene: TRBD2; CDR3 protein: CASSLDSGIGNEQYF; CDR3 DNA: TGCGCCAGCAGCTTGGATAGCGGGATAGGGAACGAGCAGTACTTC
J gene: TRBJ2-1; V gene: TRBV19; clone size: .; D gene: TRBD2; CDR3 protein: CASSIVKERDFLGQFF; CDR3 DNA: TGTGCCAGTAGTATAGTTAAGGAGCGGGACTTCCTGGGGCAGTTCTTC
J gene: TRBJ2-7; V gene: TRBV20-1; clone size: few; D gene: .; CDR3 protein: CKAGPKYF; CDR3 DNA: TGCAAGGCGGGCCCCAAGTACTTC
J gene: TRBJ2-2; V gene: TRBV7-6; clone size: .; D gene: TRBD1; CDR3 protein: CARRDRATGELFF; CDR3 DNA: TGTGCCCGACGGGACAGAGCCACCGGGGAGCTGTTTTTT
J gene: TRBJ2-2; V gene: TRBV2; clone size: .; D gene: .; CDR3 protein: CASSGSEPRNTGELFF; CDR3 DNA: TGTGCCAGCAGTGGATCTGAGCCTAGGAACACCGGGGAGCTGTTTTTT
J gene: TRBJ2-7; V gene: TRBV4-1; clone size: .; D gene: .; CDR3 protein: CASSLGGGKASYEQYF; CDR3 DNA: TGCGCCAGCAGCCTCGGTGGCGGGAAAGCTTCCTACGAGCAGTACTTC
J gene: TRBJ1-4; V gene: TRBV2; clone size: .; D gene: .; CDR3 protein: CASSAAGAYNEKLFF; CDR3 DNA: TGTGCCAGCAGTGCCGCAGGGGCGTATAATGAAAAACTGTTTTTT
J gene: TRBJ2-7; V gene: TRBV28; clone size: few; D gene: TRBD2; CDR3 protein: CASSLTSGKLCEQYF; CDR3 DNA: TGTGCCAGCAGTTTGACTAGCGGGAAACTATGCGAGCAGTACTTC
J gene: TRBJ2-6; V gene: TRBV30; clone size: .; D gene: TRBD1; CDR3 protein: CAWSWDRGTGANVLTF; CDR3 DNA: TGTGCCTGGAGTTGGGACAGGGGGACCGGGGCCAACGTCCTGACTTTC
J gene: TRBJ2-3; V gene: TRBV14; clone size: .; D gene: .; CDR3 protein: CASSQDEIGGRSTDTQYF; CDR3 DNA: TGTGCCAGCAGCCAAGACGAAATTGGCGGGCGGAGCACAGATACGCAGTATTTT
J gene: TRBJ2-1; V gene: TRBV29-1; clone size: .; D gene: TRBD2; CDR3 protein: CRGGSGSDEQFF; CDR3 DNA: TGCAGGGGGGGTAGCGGGAGCGATGAGCAGTTCTTC
J gene: TRBJ2-5; V gene: TRBV11-2; clone size: .; D gene: TRBD1; CDR3 protein: CASSLEGQGWKTQYF; CDR3 DNA: TGTGCCAGCAGCTTAGAGGGACAGGGCTGGAAGACCCAGTACTTC
J gene: TRBJ1-3; V gene: TRBV29-1; clone size: .; D gene: .; CDR3 protein: CSVDGGFSGNTIYF; CDR3 DNA: TGCAGCGTTGATGGAGGATTCTCTGGAAACACCATATATTTT
J gene: TRBJ2-3; V gene: TRBV2; clone size: .; D gene: .; CDR3 protein: CARQRAKGPF; CDR3 DNA: TGTGCCAGACAGCGGGCCAAGGGGCCTTTT
J gene: TRBJ2-7; V gene: TRBV27; clone size: .; D gene: .; CDR3 protein: CASSFRGRLPYEQYF; CDR3 DNA: TGTGCCAGCAGTTTTAGGGGCAGACTCCCCTACGAGCAGTACTTC
J gene: TRBJ2-2; V gene: TRBV27; clone size: .; D gene: .; CDR3 protein: CASRPPGQEHTGELFF; CDR3 DNA: TGTGCCAGCAGACCCCCAGGGCAGGAGCACACCGGGGAGCTGTTTTTT